The clone carrying this TCR beta chain was seen more than once but under ten times. Its specificity is not known. Described time point: persistent/refractory GD, antithyroid drugs over 5 years with positive TRAb. RNA extracted from PBMCs served as the sequencing template. The sample comes from a study of regulatory T cells in long-lasting Graves disease. Study information: The definition of persistent Graves' disease was over 5 years of antithyroid drugs with positive TSH receptor antibodies.

General study findings and limits: Among persistent patients, a larger number of public clonotypes were shared (about 3,000) than among newly diagnosed patients (more than 850).

In germline, CDR1 is DFQATT, CDR2 SNEGSKA (reference sequence). The CDR3 runs to 12 residues. V shed 3 bases and J shed 4 bases, with 7 bases lying between them. According to the study, TCR beta libraries were built with iRepertoire HTBI primers and CDR3-region Arm-PCR. TCRdb independently ran MiXCR on the multiplex PCR reads; one entry per CDR3 protein. The table lists about 430,000 distinct CDR3 sequences, 21% of them singletons. Source: peripheral blood mononuclear cells (PBMCs), taken when the disease was refractory, from a patient treated with antithyroid drugs. The rearrangement links TRBV20-1 to TRBJ1-5, with no clear D. The source of this sequence is a female donor with Graves disease. Written as DNA, the CDR3 is TGCAGTGCTAGCAGCGCTAATCAGCCCCAGCATTTT. This gives the protein CSASSANQPQHF.